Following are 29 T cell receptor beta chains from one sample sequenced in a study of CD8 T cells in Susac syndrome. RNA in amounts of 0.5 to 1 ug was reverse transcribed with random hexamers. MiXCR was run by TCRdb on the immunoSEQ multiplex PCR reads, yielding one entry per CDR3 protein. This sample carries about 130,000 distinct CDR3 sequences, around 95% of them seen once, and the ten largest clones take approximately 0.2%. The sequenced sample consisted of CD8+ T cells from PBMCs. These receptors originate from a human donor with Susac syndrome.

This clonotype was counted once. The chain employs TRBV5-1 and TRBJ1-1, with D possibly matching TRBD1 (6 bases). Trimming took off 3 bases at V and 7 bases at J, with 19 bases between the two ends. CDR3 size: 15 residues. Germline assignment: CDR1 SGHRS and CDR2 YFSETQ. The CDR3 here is CASSSGTYTQDEAFF. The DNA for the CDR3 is TGCGCCAGCAGCTCCGGGACATACACTCAAGATGAAGCTTTCTTT.

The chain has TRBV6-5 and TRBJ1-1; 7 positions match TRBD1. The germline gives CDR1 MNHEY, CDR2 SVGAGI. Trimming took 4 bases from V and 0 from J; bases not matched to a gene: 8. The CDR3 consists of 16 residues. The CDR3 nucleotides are TGTGCCAGCAGTTCCTCAGGGGGAGGCATGAACACTGAAGCTTTCTTT. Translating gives CASSSSGGGMNTEAFF.

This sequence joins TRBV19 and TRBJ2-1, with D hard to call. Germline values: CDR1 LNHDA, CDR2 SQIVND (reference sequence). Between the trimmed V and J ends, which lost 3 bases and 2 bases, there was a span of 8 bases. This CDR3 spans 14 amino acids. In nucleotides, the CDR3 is TGTGCCAGTAGTATTACAGCTGCCTACAATGAGCAGTTCTTC. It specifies CASSITAAYNEQFF.

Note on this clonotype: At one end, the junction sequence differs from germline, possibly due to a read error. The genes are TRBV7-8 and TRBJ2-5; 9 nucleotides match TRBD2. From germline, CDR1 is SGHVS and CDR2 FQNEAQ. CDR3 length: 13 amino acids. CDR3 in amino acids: CASSLRSSGDSDF. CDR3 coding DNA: TGTGCCAGCAGCTTGCGGTCTAGCGGGGATAGTGACTTC.

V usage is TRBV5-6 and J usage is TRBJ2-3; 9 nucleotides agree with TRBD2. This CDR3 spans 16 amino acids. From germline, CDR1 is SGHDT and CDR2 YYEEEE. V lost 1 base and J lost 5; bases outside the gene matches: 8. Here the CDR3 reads CASSLLLAGPLDTQYF. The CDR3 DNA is TGTGCCAGCAGCTTGTTGCTAGCGGGACCGCTAGATACGCAGTATTTT.

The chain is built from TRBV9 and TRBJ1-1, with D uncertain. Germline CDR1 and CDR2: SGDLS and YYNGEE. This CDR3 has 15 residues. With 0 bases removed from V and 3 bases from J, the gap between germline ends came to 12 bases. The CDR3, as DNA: TGTGCCAGCAGCGTAGCTGGGTATGGGGACACTGAAGCTTTCTTT. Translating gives CASSVAGYGDTEAFF.

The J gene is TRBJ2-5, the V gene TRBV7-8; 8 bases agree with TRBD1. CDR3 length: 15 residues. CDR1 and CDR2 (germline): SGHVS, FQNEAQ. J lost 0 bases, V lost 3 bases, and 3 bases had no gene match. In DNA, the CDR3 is TGTGCCAGCAGCTTGATGGACAGGGACCAAGAGACCCAGTACTTC. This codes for CASSLMDRDQETQYF.

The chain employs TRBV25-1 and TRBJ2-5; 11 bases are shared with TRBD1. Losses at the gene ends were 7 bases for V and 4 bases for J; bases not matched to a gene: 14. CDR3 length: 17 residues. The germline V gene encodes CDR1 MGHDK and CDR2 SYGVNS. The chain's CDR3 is CASTRRGTGGGLETQYF. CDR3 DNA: TGTGCCAGCACCCGAAGGGGGACAGGGGGAGGGTTAGAGACCCAGTACTTC.

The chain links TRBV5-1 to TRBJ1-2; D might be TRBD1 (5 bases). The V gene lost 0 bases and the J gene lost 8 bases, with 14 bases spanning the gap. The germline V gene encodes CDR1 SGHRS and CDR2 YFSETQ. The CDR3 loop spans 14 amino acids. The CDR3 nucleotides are TGCGCCAGCAGCTTGGCTGATCAGGGTGGCGGCTACACCTTC. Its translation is CASSLADQGGGYTF.

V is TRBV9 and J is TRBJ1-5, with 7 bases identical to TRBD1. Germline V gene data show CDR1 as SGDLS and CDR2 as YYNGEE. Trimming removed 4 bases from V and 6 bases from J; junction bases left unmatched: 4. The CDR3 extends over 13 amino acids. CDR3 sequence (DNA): TGTGCCAGCAGCCGACAGGGCGGTCAGCCCCAGCATTTT. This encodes CASSRQGGQPQHF.

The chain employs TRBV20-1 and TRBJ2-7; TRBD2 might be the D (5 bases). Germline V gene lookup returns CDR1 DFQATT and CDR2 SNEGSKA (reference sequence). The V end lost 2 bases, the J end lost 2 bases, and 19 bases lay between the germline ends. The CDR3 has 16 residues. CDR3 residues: CSARLPPPAVTYEQYF. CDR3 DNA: TGCAGTGCTAGACTACCCCCCCCAGCGGTAACCTACGAGCAGTACTTC.

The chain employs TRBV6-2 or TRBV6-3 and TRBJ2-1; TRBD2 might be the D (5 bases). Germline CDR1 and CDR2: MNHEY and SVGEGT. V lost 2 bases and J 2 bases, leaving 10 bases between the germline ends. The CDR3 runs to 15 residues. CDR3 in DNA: TGTGCCAGCAGTTACAGGGAGTCGACCTACAATGAGCAGTTCTTC. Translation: CASSYRESTYNEQFF.

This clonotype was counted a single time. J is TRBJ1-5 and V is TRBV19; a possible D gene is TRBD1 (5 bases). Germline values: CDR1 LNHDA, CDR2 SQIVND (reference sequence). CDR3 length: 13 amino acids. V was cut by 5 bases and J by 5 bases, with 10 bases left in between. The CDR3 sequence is CASSPDTYQPQHF. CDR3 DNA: TGTGCCAGTAGTCCGGACACTTATCAGCCCCAGCATTTT. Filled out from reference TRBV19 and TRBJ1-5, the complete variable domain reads DGGITQSPKYLFRKEGQNVTLSCEQNLNHDAMYWYRQDPGQGLRLIYYSQIVNDFQKGDIAEGYSVSREKKESFPLTVTSAQKNPTAFYLCASSPDTYQPQHFGDGTRLSIL.

The CDR3 bases are TGTGCCAGCAGTACAACGGGACTGCAAGAGACCCAGTACTTC. Protein sequence: CASSTTGLQETQYF. This rearrangement joins TRBV2 to TRBJ2-5; D possibly corresponds to TRBD2 (6 bases). The V gene's germline CDR1 is SNHLY and CDR2 FYNNEI. This CDR3 has 14 residues. Trimming cost V 5 bases and J 2 bases, with 12 bases left between them.

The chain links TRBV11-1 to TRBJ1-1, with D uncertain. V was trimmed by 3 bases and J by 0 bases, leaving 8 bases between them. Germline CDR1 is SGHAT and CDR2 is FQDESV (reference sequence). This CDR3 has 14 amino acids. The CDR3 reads CASSLRALNTEAFF. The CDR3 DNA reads TGTGCCAGCAGCTTGCGGGCTTTGAACACTGAAGCTTTCTTT.

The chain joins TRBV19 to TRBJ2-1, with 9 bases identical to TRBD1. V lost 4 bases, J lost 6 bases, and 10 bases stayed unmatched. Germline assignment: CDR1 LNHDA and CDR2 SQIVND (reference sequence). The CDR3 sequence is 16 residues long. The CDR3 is CASSKGDRERCNEQFF. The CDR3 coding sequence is TGTGCCAGTAGTAAGGGGGACAGGGAGAGGTGCAATGAGCAGTTCTTC.

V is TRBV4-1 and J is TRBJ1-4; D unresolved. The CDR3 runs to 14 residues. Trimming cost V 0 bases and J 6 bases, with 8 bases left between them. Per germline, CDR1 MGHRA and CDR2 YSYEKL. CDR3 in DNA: TGCGCCAGCAGCCAAGATTTATTTCATGAAAAACTGTTTTTT. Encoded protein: CASSQDLFHEKLFF.

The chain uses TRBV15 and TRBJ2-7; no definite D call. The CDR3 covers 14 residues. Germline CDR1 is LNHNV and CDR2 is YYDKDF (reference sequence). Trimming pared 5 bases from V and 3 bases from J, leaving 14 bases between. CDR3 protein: CATSASRSDYEQYF. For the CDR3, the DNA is TGTGCCACCAGCGCCTCCCGGTCCGACTACGAGCAGTACTTC.

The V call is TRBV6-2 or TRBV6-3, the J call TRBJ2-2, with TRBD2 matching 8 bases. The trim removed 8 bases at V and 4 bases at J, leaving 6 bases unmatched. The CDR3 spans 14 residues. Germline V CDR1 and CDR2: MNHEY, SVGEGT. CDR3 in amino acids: CASGYTSGTGELFF. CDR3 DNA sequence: TGTGCCAGCGGATATACTAGCGGCACCGGGGAGCTGTTTTTT.

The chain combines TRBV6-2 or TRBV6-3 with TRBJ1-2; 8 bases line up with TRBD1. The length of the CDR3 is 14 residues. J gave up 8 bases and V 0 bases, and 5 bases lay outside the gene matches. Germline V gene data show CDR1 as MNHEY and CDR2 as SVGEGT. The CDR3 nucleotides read TGTGCCAGCAGTTACTCGCAGGGGGCGGACGGCTACACCTTC. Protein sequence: CASSYSQGADGYTF.

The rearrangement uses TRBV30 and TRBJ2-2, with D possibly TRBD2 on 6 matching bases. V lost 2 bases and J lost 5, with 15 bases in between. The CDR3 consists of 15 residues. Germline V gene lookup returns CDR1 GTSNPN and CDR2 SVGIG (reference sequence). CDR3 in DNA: TGTGCCTGGAGTAACCCAATGGCGGGGACCGGGGAGCTGTTTTTT. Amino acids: CAWSNPMAGTGELFF.

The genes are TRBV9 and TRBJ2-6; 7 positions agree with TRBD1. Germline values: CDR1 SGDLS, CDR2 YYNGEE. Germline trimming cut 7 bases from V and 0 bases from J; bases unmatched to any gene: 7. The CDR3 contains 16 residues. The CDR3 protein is CASEGSGGSGANVLTF. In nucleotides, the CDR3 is TGTGCCAGCGAGGGGTCAGGGGGCTCTGGGGCCAACGTCCTGACTTTC.

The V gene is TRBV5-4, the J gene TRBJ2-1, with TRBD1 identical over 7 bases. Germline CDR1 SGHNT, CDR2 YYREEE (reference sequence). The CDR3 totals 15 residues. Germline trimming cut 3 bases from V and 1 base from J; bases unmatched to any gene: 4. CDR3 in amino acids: CASSSGTESYNEQFF. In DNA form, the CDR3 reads TGTGCCAGCAGCTCCGGGACAGAATCCTACAATGAGCAGTTCTTC.

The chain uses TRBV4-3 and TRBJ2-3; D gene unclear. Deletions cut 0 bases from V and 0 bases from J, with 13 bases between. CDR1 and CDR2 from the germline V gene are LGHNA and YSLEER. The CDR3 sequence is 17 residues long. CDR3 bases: TGCGCCAGCAGCCAAGAGTTCCATGAGGCTAGCACAGATACGCAGTATTTT. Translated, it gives CASSQEFHEASTDTQYF.

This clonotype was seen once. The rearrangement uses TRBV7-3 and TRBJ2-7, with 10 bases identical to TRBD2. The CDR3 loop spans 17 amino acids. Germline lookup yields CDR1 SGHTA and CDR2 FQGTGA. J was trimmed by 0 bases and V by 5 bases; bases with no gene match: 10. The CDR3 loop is CASSQRSTSGISYEQYF. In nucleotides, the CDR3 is TGTGCCAGCAGCCAGCGCAGCACTAGCGGGATCTCCTACGAGCAGTACTTC. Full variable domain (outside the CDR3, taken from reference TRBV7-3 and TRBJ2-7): GAGVSQTPSNKVTEKGKYVELRCDPISGHTALYWYRQSLGQGPEFLIYFQGTGAADDSGLPNDRFFAVRPEGSVSTLKIQRTERGDSAVYLCASSQRSTSGISYEQYFGPGTRLTVT.

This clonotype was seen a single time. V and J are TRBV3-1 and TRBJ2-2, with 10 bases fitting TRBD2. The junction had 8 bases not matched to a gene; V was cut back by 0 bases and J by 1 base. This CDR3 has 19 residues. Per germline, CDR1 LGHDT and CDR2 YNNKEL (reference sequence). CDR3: CASSQDHPASGGNTGELFF. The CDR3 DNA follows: TGTGCCAGCAGCCAAGATCACCCGGCTAGCGGGGGGAACACCGGGGAGCTGTTTTTT.

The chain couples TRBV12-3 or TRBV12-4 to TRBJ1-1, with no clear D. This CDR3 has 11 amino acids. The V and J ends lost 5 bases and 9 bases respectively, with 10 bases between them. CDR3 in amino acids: CASSLTNQAFF. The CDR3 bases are TGTGCCAGCAGTCTAACGAACCAAGCTTTCTTT.

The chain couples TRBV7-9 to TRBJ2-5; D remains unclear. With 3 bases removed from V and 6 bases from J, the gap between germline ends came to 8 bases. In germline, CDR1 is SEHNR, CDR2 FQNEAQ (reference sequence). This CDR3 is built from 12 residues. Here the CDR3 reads CASSLVVQTQYF. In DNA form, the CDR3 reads TGTGCCAGCAGCTTGGTGGTGCAGACCCAGTACTTC.

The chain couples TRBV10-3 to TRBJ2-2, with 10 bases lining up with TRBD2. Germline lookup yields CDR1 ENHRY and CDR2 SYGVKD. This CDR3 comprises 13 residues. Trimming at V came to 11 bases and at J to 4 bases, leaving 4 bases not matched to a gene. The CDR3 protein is CAVASGSTGELFF. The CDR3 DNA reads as TGTGCCGTGGCTAGCGGGAGCACCGGGGAGCTGTTTTTT.